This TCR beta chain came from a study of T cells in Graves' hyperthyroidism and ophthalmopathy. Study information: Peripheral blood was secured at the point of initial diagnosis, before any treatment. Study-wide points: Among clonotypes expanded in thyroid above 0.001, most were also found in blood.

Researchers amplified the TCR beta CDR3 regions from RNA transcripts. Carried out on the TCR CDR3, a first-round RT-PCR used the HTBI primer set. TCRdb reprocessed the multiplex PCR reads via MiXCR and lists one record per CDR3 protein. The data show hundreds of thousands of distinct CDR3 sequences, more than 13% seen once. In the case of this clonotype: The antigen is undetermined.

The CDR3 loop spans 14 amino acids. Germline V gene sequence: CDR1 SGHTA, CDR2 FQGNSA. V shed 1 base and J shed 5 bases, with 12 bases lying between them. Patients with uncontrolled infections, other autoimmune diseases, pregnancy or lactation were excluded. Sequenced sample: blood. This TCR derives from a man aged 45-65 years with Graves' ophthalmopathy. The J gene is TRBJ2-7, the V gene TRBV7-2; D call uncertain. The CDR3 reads CASSLGRPRDEQYF. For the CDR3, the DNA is TGTGCCAGCAGCTTAGGGCGGCCACGGGACGAGCAGTACTTC.